A single sample is the source of the 15 T cell receptor beta chains below, sequenced in a study of T cell responses to AZD1222 COVID-19 vaccine. Assay used: immunoSEQ multiplex PCR; TCRdb lists only in-frame clones, some missing. This sample has around 100,000 clones, with around nine tenths found just once. Sequencing was performed on peripheral blood, taken on day 0 of AZD1222 vaccination. The source of these receptors is an adult in good health.

This clone was counted only a few times. The J gene is TRBJ2-5, the V gene TRBV11-1; D is perhaps TRBD2 (5 bases). The CDR3 is made up of 13 amino acids. Trimming stripped 4 bases from V and 4 bases from J, with 10 bases between. The germline V gene encodes CDR1 SGHAT and CDR2 FQDESV (reference sequence). The CDR3 sequence: CASSSEGRETQYF. The CDR3 DNA sequence: TGTGCCAGCAGCTCAGAGGGTAGAGAGACCCAGTACTTC.

The rearrangement uses TRBV7-2 and TRBJ2-7; 7 bases agree with TRBD2. Per germline, CDR1 SGHTA and CDR2 FQGNSA. The CDR3 totals 16 residues. Trimming took 2 bases from V and 4 from J; bases not matched to a gene: 11. The CDR3 region has the DNA TGTGCCAGCAGCTTATGGCCCGGGAGGCGGGTTTACGAGCAGTACTTC. It translates to CASSLWPGRRVYEQYF. The whole variable domain, filled in from reference TRBV7-2 and TRBJ2-7, reads GAGVSQSPSNKVTEKGKDVELRCDPISGHTALYWYRQSLGQGLEFLIYFQGNSAPDKSGLPSDRFSAERTGGSVSTLTIQRTQQEDSAVYLCASSLWPGRRVYEQYFGPGTRLTVT.

The chain combines TRBV5-1 with TRBJ2-2; TRBD2 might be the D (5 bases). The CDR3 has 14 residues. Trimming removed 0 bases at V and 5 bases at J, with 8 bases between. Looked up from germline, CDR1 is SGHRS and CDR2 is YFSETQ. The CDR3 nucleotides read TGCGCCAGCAGCTTGGGTACGGGAACCGGGGAGCTGTTTTTT. Encoded protein: CASSLGTGTGELFF.

This chain connects TRBV7-6 to TRBJ1-2; TRBD1 might be the D (5 bases). The CDR3 contains 15 residues. V lost 0 bases, J lost 4 bases, and 12 bases lay in between. Germline V gene lookup returns CDR1 SGHVS and CDR2 FNYEAQ. The CDR3 loop is CASSLAPGEPYGYTF. The CDR3 coding sequence is TGTGCCAGCAGCTTAGCGCCGGGGGAGCCCTATGGCTACACCTTC. The whole variable domain, filled in from reference TRBV7-6 and TRBJ1-2, reads GAGVSQSPRYKVTKRGQDVALRCDPISGHVSLYWYRQALGQGPEFLTYFNYEAQQDKSGLPNDRFSAERPEGSISTLTIQRTEQRDSAMYRCASSLAPGEPYGYTFGSGTRLTVV.

CDR3 amino acids: CASGTLTAQHF. CDR3 sequence (DNA): TGTGCCAGCGGAACCTTGACAGCCCAGCATTTT. The chain employs TRBV6-5 and TRBJ1-5; D is perhaps TRBD1 (5 bases). CDR3 length: 11 residues. Per the germline V gene, CDR1 is MNHEY and CDR2 is SVGAGI. The germline V and J ends were trimmed by 8 bases and 11 bases, with 13 bases remaining between them.

On this clone: Other DNA sequences of this sample code for an identical CDR3. The chain is built from TRBV7-9 and TRBJ1-1, with D unresolved. CDR3 length equals 13 residues. The V gene's germline CDR1 is SEHNR and CDR2 FQNEAQ (reference sequence). V was trimmed by 5 bases and J by 1 base, leaving 8 bases between them. The CDR3 is CASSPTGNTEAFF. In DNA form, the CDR3 reads TGTGCCAGCAGCCCCACCGGGAACACTGAAGCTTTCTTT.

This clone has a count of ten or more. The CDR3 loop is CASSIRAEPGANVLTF. The DNA for the CDR3 is TGTGCCAGTAGTATTAGGGCGGAACCCGGGGCCAACGTCCTGACTTTC. V and J are TRBV19 and TRBJ2-6; D is unresolved. The CDR3 loop spans 16 amino acids. The V gene lost 3 bases and the J gene lost 4 bases, with 13 bases spanning the gap. Germline V lookup: CDR1 LNHDA, CDR2 SQIVND (reference sequence).

J is TRBJ1-4 and V is TRBV27; TRBD1 matches at 7 bases. After removal of 6 bases from V and 4 bases from J, the junction contained 8 bases not matched to a gene. Germline CDR1 MNHEY, CDR2 SMNVEV (reference sequence). The CDR3 spans 15 residues. CDR3 bases: TGTGCCAGCAGCCCCGGGACAGAAGTTAATGAAAAACTGTTTTTT. This codes for CASSPGTEVNEKLFF.

The V call is TRBV6-2 or TRBV6-3, the J call TRBJ1-5; D not resolved. With 2 bases removed from V and 2 bases from J, the gap between germline ends came to 10 bases. The CDR3 is 15 amino acids. Germline V gives CDR1 MNHEY, CDR2 SVGEGT. CDR3 protein: CASSYGGLGNQPQHF. CDR3 nucleotides: TGTGCCAGCAGTTACGGAGGGCTCGGCAATCAGCCCCAGCATTTT.

The genes are TRBV6-1 and TRBJ1-1; 9 nucleotides agree with TRBD1. Germline CDR1 MNHNS, CDR2 SASEGT. This CDR3 contains 12 residues. V dropped 5 bases and J dropped 10; count of bases not matched to a gene: 5. CDR3 sequence reads: CASSQTGGRAFF. The CDR3 DNA sequence: TGTGCCAGCAGTCAGACAGGGGGGAGAGCTTTCTTT.

The DNA for the CDR3 is TGTGCCAGTAGTTTCCAAGGACAGTACACCGGGGAGCTGTTTTTT. This gives the protein CASSFQGQYTGELFF. This chain connects TRBV19 to TRBJ2-2, with D possibly being TRBD1 (6 bases). The CDR3 sequence is 15 residues long. The germline V gene encodes CDR1 LNHDA and CDR2 SQIVND (reference sequence). Trimming pared 5 bases from V and 3 bases from J, leaving 13 bases between.

The CDR3 DNA follows: TGTGCCAGTAGTATGGGACGACAGGGGCGGACTGAAGCTTTCTTT. Protein: CASSMGRQGRTEAFF. J is TRBJ1-1 and V is TRBV19; TRBD1 matches 8 bases. The CDR3 runs 15 residues. Trimming cost V 3 bases and J 5 bases; bases outside gene matches: 8. Germline lookup yields CDR1 LNHDA and CDR2 SQIVND (reference sequence). Complete variable domain (other parts from reference TRBV19 and TRBJ1-1): DGGITQSPKYLFRKEGQNVTLSCEQNLNHDAMYWYRQDPGQGLRLIYYSQIVNDFQKGDIAEGYSVSREKKESFPLTVTSAQKNPTAFYLCASSMGRQGRTEAFFGQGTRLTVV.

This chain connects TRBV19 to TRBJ1-1; 8 bases align to TRBD1. Germline lookup yields CDR1 LNHDA and CDR2 SQIVND (reference sequence). V was clipped by 3 bases and J by 5 bases; unmatched bases: 11. This CDR3 spans 16 amino acids. CDR3 protein: CASSIPRTGSRTEAFF. Here the CDR3 DNA reads TGTGCCAGTAGTATCCCGCGGACAGGGAGCAGGACTGAAGCTTTCTTT.

This clone was seen only a few times. V and J are TRBV2 and TRBJ1-2, with 9 positions matching TRBD1. With 5 bases clipped from V and 2 bases from J, the junction kept 6 bases outside the gene matches. CDR1 and CDR2 (germline): SNHLY, FYNNEI. This CDR3 is 15 amino acids long. Here the CDR3 DNA reads TGTGCCAGCAGTCCAACCGGGACAGGGAACTATGGCTACACCTTC. This codes for CASSPTGTGNYGYTF.

The gene calls are TRBV25-1 and TRBJ1-1; no clear D. Per the germline V gene, CDR1 is MGHDK and CDR2 is SYGVNS. CDR3 length: 16 amino acids. The V end lost 5 bases, the J end lost 4 bases, and 20 bases lay between the germline ends. Here the CDR3 reads CASSSVEVRAATEAFF. CDR3 DNA: TGTGCCAGCAGTTCAGTAGAGGTTCGGGCAGCCACTGAAGCTTTCTTT.